This TCR beta chain was obtained from a study of T cell responses to AZD1222 COVID-19 vaccine. Study background: Second doses were pooled across both intervals (about 4 or about 12 weeks).

Whole-study results and caveats: The span of vaccine-associated CD4 TCRs extended across spike, with dominance at 160-218 and 743-854. Donors were chiefly white British, with a greater number of females, and clonal diversity was perhaps underestimated.

This table comes from immunoSEQ multiplex PCR, and its TCRdb copy is limited to in-frame clones, with some not included. The table includes some 130,000 clones, about 93% detected once. A note on this clone: Its target is not known.

This TCR came from an adult in good health. Sample: peripheral blood, taken on day 0 of AZD1222 vaccination.

CDR3 amino acids: CASSRGQGHGYTF. For the CDR3, the DNA is TGTGCCAGTAGTAGGGGACAGGGCCATGGCTACACCTTC. The chain couples TRBV19 to TRBJ1-2; the match to TRBD1 covers 9 bases. After removal of 4 bases from V and 6 bases from J, the junction contained 3 bases not matched to a gene. Looked up from germline, CDR1 is LNHDA and CDR2 is SQIVND (reference sequence). The CDR3 totals 13 residues.